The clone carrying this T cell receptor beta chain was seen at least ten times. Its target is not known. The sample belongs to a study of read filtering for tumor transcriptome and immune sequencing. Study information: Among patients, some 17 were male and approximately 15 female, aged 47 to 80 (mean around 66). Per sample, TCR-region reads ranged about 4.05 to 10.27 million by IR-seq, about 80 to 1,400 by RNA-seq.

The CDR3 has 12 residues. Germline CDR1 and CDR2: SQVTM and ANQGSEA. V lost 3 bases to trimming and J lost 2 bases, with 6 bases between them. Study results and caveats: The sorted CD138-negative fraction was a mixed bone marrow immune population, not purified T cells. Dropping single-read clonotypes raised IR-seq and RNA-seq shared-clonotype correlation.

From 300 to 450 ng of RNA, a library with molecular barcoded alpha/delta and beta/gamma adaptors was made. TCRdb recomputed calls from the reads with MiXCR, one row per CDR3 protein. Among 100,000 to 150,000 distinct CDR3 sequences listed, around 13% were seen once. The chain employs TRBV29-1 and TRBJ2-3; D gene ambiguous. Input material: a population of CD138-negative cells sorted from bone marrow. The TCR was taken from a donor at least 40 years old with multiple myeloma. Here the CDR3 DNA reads TGCAGCGTTGATAACAACACAGATACGCAGTATTTT. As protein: CSVDNNTDTQYF.